Presented here are 18 T cell receptor beta chains from one specimen sequenced in a study of T cell responses to AZD1222 COVID-19 vaccine. Measured with immunoSEQ multiplex PCR; TCRdb has only the in-frame clones, and not every one. The sample has under 200,000 clones; approximately 90% are singletons. The sequences come from peripheral blood, collected 28 days after the second AZD1222 dose. Receptors originate from an adult who received the AZD1222 COVID-19 vaccine.

Of note for this clone: Other DNA sequences from this sample encode an identical CDR3 as well. V is TRBV6-5 and J is TRBJ2-5, with D unresolved. V lost 1 base and J 5 bases, leaving 2 bases between the germline ends. The germline gives CDR1 MNHEY, CDR2 SVGAGI. The CDR3 spans 11 residues. This chain's CDR3 is CASSYLETQYF. In DNA, the CDR3 is TGTGCCAGCAGTTACTTGGAGACCCAGTACTTC.

This clone has a single count. The rearrangement uses TRBV27 and TRBJ2-5, with TRBD2 matching over 7 bases. The CDR3 length is 14 residues. Germline lookup yields CDR1 MNHEY and CDR2 SMNVEV (reference sequence). The CDR3 loop is CATQGEGYRSTQYF. CDR3 coding DNA: TGTGCAACGCAAGGGGAGGGCTACCGGTCGACCCAGTACTTC.

The rearrangement uses TRBV7-9 and TRBJ2-7; 8 positions match TRBD1. J was trimmed by 2 bases and V by 5 bases; bases with no gene match: 11. Germline V gives CDR1 SEHNR, CDR2 FQNEAQ (reference sequence). The CDR3 has 16 residues. CDR3 region: CASSLEGRGPTYEQYF. The CDR3 nucleotides are TGTGCCAGCAGCCTAGAGGGCAGGGGGCCCACCTACGAGCAGTACTTC.

The CDR3, as DNA: TGCGCCAGCAGCGGGACAGGGAGCCTCAGCACAGATACGCAGTATTTT. Translation gives CASSGTGSLSTDTQYF. This chain joins TRBV5-1 and TRBJ2-3; 9 bases are a match to TRBD1. V trimming: 4 bases; J trimming: 0 bases; junction bases outside the gene matches: 6. The V gene's germline CDR1 is SGHRS and CDR2 YFSETQ. The CDR3 loop spans 16 amino acids.

The chain is built from TRBV7-9 and TRBJ2-5; 12 positions match TRBD1. Germline assignment: CDR1 SEHNR and CDR2 FQNEAQ (reference sequence). The V and J ends lost 5 bases and 11 bases, in that order; junction bases with no gene match: 15. CDR3 size: 16 residues. The chain's CDR3 is CASSQSWGQGAREQYF. The DNA of the CDR3 is TGTGCCAGCAGCCAATCGTGGGGACAGGGGGCTAGGGAGCAGTACTTC.

CDR3 amino acids: CASAFSGSGDEQFF. As DNA, the CDR3 is TGTGCCTCCGCATTTAGCGGGAGTGGGGATGAGCAGTTCTTC. V usage is TRBV10-3 and J usage is TRBJ2-1; 9 nucleotides align to TRBD2. Germline V gives CDR1 ENHRY, CDR2 SYGVKD. The J segment lost 8 bases and the V segment lost 11 bases, leaving 13 bases of the junction unmatched. The CDR3 is 14 residues long.

The chain couples TRBV3-1 (or the pseudogene TRBV3-2) to TRBJ1-1; no reliable D call. The CDR3 has 13 residues. The germline V gene encodes CDR1 LGHDT and CDR2 YNNKEL (reference sequence). V was pared by 3 bases and J by 1 base, with 6 bases between. The CDR3 spells CASSQVQNTEAFF. As DNA, the CDR3 is TGTGCCAGCAGCCAGGTACAGAACACTGAAGCTTTCTTT.

Here the CDR3 DNA reads TGTGCCAGCAGTCCTAGCGGAACGAACACCGGGGAGCTGTTTTTT. Translated: CASSPSGTNTGELFF. The chain employs TRBV7-9 and TRBJ2-2; 7 nucleotides align to TRBD2. Germline V gene sequence: CDR1 SEHNR, CDR2 FQNEAQ (reference sequence). CDR3 length equals 15 residues. V gave up 6 bases and J gave up 0 bases; unmatched junction bases: 4.

This chain joins TRBV9 and TRBJ2-1; the match to TRBD2 covers 7 bases. CDR3 length: 16 amino acids. Germline assignment: CDR1 SGDLS and CDR2 YYNGEE. The V gene end was trimmed by 0 bases and the J gene end by 3 bases; junction bases not matched to a gene: 6. CDR3 sequence: CASSVAASGDYNEQFF. The CDR3 DNA follows: TGTGCCAGCAGCGTAGCGGCTAGCGGAGACTACAATGAGCAGTTCTTC.

The chain recombines TRBV5-1 with TRBJ1-5, with D perhaps matching TRBD1 (6 bases). Trimming removed 4 bases from V and 4 bases from J, with 15 bases in between. The CDR3 is 15 residues long. In germline, CDR1 is SGHRS, CDR2 YFSETQ. CDR3 protein: CASSQSPGVNQPQHF. The CDR3 region has the DNA TGCGCCAGCAGCCAATCTCCAGGGGTAAATCAGCCCCAGCATTTT. The full variable domain, completed using reference TRBV5-1 and TRBJ1-5, is KAGVTQTPRYLIKTRGQQVTLSCSPISGHRSVSWYQQTPGQGLQFLFEYFSETQRNKGNFPGRFSGRQFSNSRSEMNVSTLELGDSALYLCASSQSPGVNQPQHFGDGTRLSIL.

This clone was recorded a few times. The chain employs TRBV10-3 and TRBJ2-7; 11 nucleotides line up with TRBD1. V shed 6 bases, J shed 5 bases, and the junction held 6 bases outside the gene matches. The CDR3 has 14 residues. Looked up from germline, CDR1 is ENHRY and CDR2 is SYGVKD. CDR3 region: CAIRSDRGPNEQYF. CDR3 nucleotides: TGTGCCATCAGGTCGGACAGGGGGCCCAACGAGCAGTACTTC.

The chain is built from TRBV14 and TRBJ2-2; D ambiguous. V lost 1 base and J lost 8, with 8 bases in between. The CDR3 has 13 residues. CDR1 is SGHDN, CDR2 FVKESK, per germline. CDR3 loop: CASSQVRQGELFF. CDR3 DNA: TGTGCCAGCAGCCAAGTCCGCCAGGGGGAGCTGTTTTTT. Based on the CDR3 plus reference TRBV14 and TRBJ2-2, the full variable domain is EAGVTQFPSHSVIEKGQTVTLRCDPISGHDNLYWYRRVMGKEIKFLLHFVKESKQDESGMPNNRFLAERTGGTYSTLKVQPAELEDSGVYFCASSQVRQGELFFGEGSRLTVL.

This chain joins TRBV7-9 and TRBJ2-3; D unclear. The CDR3 spans 12 residues. Trimming removed 3 bases at V and 3 bases at J, with 4 bases between. In germline, CDR1 is SEHNR, CDR2 FQNEAQ (reference sequence). The DNA of the CDR3 is TGTGCCAGCAGCTTGGGAACAGATACGCAGTATTTT. Protein sequence: CASSLGTDTQYF. Full variable domain (missing parts from reference TRBV7-9 and TRBJ2-3): DTGVSQNPRHKITKRGQNVTFRCDPISEHNRLYWYRQTLGQGPEFLTYFQNEAQLEKSRLLSDRFSAERPKGSFSTLEIQRTEQGDSAMYLCASSLGTDTQYFGPGTRLTVL.

This chain joins TRBV6-2 or TRBV6-3 and TRBJ2-6; D not certain. V lost 6 bases to trimming and J lost 0 bases, with 12 bases between them. CDR3 length: 16 amino acids. The V gene's germline CDR1 is MNHEY and CDR2 SVGEGT. The CDR3 region is CASSRQTSSGANVLTF. The CDR3 bases are TGTGCCAGCAGCCGACAAACAAGCTCTGGGGCCAACGTCCTGACTTTC.

The chain employs TRBV7-2 and TRBJ2-1; 13 nucleotides line up with TRBD2. Germline trimming cut 4 bases from V and 4 bases from J; bases unmatched to any gene: 4. This CDR3 has 16 amino acids. CDR1 is SGHTA and CDR2 is FQGNSA in the germline V gene. The CDR3 DNA reads as TGTGCCAGCAGCTCGGGACTAGCGGGACCTTACAATGAGCAGTTCTTC. It specifies CASSSGLAGPYNEQFF.

This clone was recorded only once. The rearrangement joins TRBV28 to TRBJ2-1; D might be TRBD2 (6 bases). CDR3 length: 13 amino acids. Germline loops: CDR1 MDHEN, CDR2 SYDVKM. V was pared by 10 bases and J by 6 bases, with 16 bases between. The CDR3 DNA reads TGTGCCACAAGTTCGGGAGTAATCAATGAGCAGTTCTTC. This translates into CATSSGVINEQFF.

The chain carries TRBV19 and TRBJ1-6; a weak D match, TRBD1 (5 bases). Germline V gene lookup returns CDR1 LNHDA and CDR2 SQIVND (reference sequence). V shed 9 bases and J shed 5 bases, with 17 bases lying between them. The CDR3 totals 15 residues. The CDR3 here is CASRDFVANNSPLHF. DNA for the CDR3: TGTGCCAGCAGGGATTTCGTGGCTAATAATTCACCCCTCCACTTT.

The V and J genes are TRBV19 and TRBJ1-2, with D hard to call. The CDR3 sequence is 16 residues long. V was shortened by 1 base and J by 4 bases, with 16 bases between the two germline ends. CDR1 is LNHDA and CDR2 is SQIVND in the germline V gene (reference sequence). The CDR3 sequence: CASSIAWQTIPYGYTF. CDR3 in DNA: TGTGCCAGTAGTATAGCGTGGCAGACGATACCCTATGGCTACACCTTC.